The 9 T cell receptor beta chains in this list originate from one sample, sequenced in a study of blood T cell repertoires in COVID-19. The protocol was immunoSEQ multiplex PCR, while the TCRdb copy is restricted to in-frame clones and leaves out a portion. The sample has 150,000 to 200,000 clones; over 70% are singletons. The specimen sequenced was peripheral blood. These receptors came from a man between 65 and 80 years old with acute or convalescent COVID-19.

V is TRBV5-6 and J is TRBJ2-7; D may be TRBD1 (5 bases). V lost 4 bases and J 4 bases, leaving 9 bases between the germline ends. This CDR3 region has 12 residues. The germline CDR1 and CDR2 sequences are SGHDT and YYEEEE. For the CDR3, the DNA is TGTGCCAGCAGCACCAACAGGTACGAGCAGTACTTC. Protein sequence: CASSTNRYEQYF.

In this sample, this clone turned up a few times. This chain uses TRBV19 with TRBJ2-7; D is possibly TRBD1 (5 bases). Germline V gives CDR1 LNHDA, CDR2 SQIVND (reference sequence). The CDR3 covers 13 residues. Trimming removed 2 bases at V and 6 bases at J, with 11 bases between. The CDR3 DNA follows: TGTGCCAGTAGTATATCCAGGGCTGGCGAGCAGTACTTC. It is translated as CASSISRAGEQYF.

Here the CDR3 DNA reads TGTGCCAGCAGCCGGGACAGAGGAAACACAGATACGCAGTATTTT. Amino acid sequence: CASSRDRGNTDTQYF. V and J are TRBV5-4 and TRBJ2-3; TRBD1 aligns across 7 bases. The length of the CDR3 is 15 residues. Germline V gene lookup returns CDR1 SGHNT and CDR2 YYREEE (reference sequence). V gave up 4 bases and J gave up 2 bases; unmatched junction bases: 7.

The chain recombines TRBV19 with TRBJ1-5; possibly TRBD1 for D (5 bases). This CDR3 comprises 15 residues. The germline V gene encodes CDR1 LNHDA and CDR2 SQIVND (reference sequence). Deletions cut 3 bases from V and 3 bases from J, with 12 bases between. CDR3 in DNA: TGTGCCAGTAGTATCGGAGGGGTTATCAATCAGCCCCAGCATTTT. This gives the protein CASSIGGVINQPQHF. Drawing the rest from reference TRBV19 and TRBJ1-5, the complete variable domain is DGGITQSPKYLFRKEGQNVTLSCEQNLNHDAMYWYRQDPGQGLRLIYYSQIVNDFQKGDIAEGYSVSREKKESFPLTVTSAQKNPTAFYLCASSIGGVINQPQHFGDGTRLSIL.

The CDR3 DNA is TGTGCCAGCACCACGAACACCGGGGAGCTGTTTTTT. It is translated as CASTTNTGELFF. The genes are TRBV27 and TRBJ2-2; no definite D call. V lost 7 bases to trimming and J lost 0 bases, with 3 bases between them. The CDR3 loop spans 12 amino acids. Germline V gene sequence: CDR1 MNHEY, CDR2 SMNVEV (reference sequence).

The rearrangement joins TRBV27 to TRBJ2-3; 13 nucleotides match TRBD2. J gave up 0 bases and V 3 bases, and 12 bases lay outside the gene matches. This CDR3 region has 20 residues. CDR1 and CDR2 from the germline V gene are MNHEY and SMNVEV (reference sequence). The CDR3 DNA follows: TGTGCCAGCAGTTTTCGTATACTAGCGGGGGGGCACCGGAGCACAGATACGCAGTATTTT. Amino acid sequence: CASSFRILAGGHRSTDTQYF.

The chain combines TRBV28 with TRBJ2-7, with D maybe TRBD2 (6 bases). The germline gives CDR1 MDHEN, CDR2 SYDVKM. V was shortened by 6 bases and J by 3 bases, with 15 bases between the two germline ends. This CDR3 spans 14 amino acids. The CDR3 region is CASSRGGSHYEQYF. The CDR3 coding sequence is TGTGCCAGCAGCCGTGGGGGGTCGCACTACGAGCAGTACTTC.

The J gene is TRBJ2-2, the V gene TRBV23-1; D is ambiguous. TRBV23-1 is annotated as an ORF whose role is uncertain. Trimming removed 3 bases at V and 6 bases at J, with 8 bases between. The CDR3 extends over 13 amino acids. This chain's CDR3 is CASSQACSGELFF. CDR3 in DNA: TGCGCCAGCAGTCAGGCCTGTTCCGGGGAGCTGTTTTTT.

Only a few counts were recorded for this clone. The V call is TRBV27, the J call TRBJ2-1; D is perhaps TRBD2 (5 bases). CDR3 length equals 16 residues. Germline values: CDR1 MNHEY, CDR2 SMNVEV (reference sequence). V shed 10 bases and J shed 4 bases, with 23 bases lying between them. For the CDR3, the DNA is TGTGCCACCTGGGAGAGCAGACCCCAAAAGTACAATGAGCAGTTCTTC. Residues: CATWESRPQKYNEQFF.